Presented here are 5 T cell receptor beta chains from one specimen sequenced in a study of blood T cell repertoires in COVID-19. Clones were sequenced by immunoSEQ multiplex PCR, and TCRdb holds only the in-frame ones, with some missing. The sample holds 60,000 to 75,000 clones, approximately 79% seen once. The specimen was peripheral blood. The receptors come from a human donor in a cohort sampled during active COVID-19.

The chain has TRBV5-4 and TRBJ2-7, with TRBD2 identical over 16 bases. CDR1 is SGHNT and CDR2 is YYREEE in the germline V gene (reference sequence). J lost 4 bases, V lost 1 base, and 8 bases had no gene match. This CDR3 is 18 amino acids long. The CDR3: CASSLLGLAGGPPYEQYF. The CDR3 DNA follows: TGTGCCAGCAGCTTGTTGGGACTAGCGGGAGGGCCTCCTTACGAGCAGTACTTC.

This chain links TRBV10-3 with TRBJ1-2; 10 bases agree with TRBD1. Germline V gives CDR1 ENHRY, CDR2 SYGVKD. V lost 4 bases, J lost 9 bases, and 11 bases stayed unmatched. The CDR3 contains 15 residues. CDR3 protein: CAISGTDRGRLSYTF. DNA of the CDR3: TGTGCCATCAGTGGAACCGACAGGGGGCGATTGAGCTACACCTTC.

This clone has just one count. The chain employs TRBV6-5 and TRBJ2-7; D perhaps matches TRBD2 (6 bases). V lost 6 bases to trimming and J lost 0 bases, with 9 bases between them. Germline assignment: CDR1 MNHEY and CDR2 SVGAGI. CDR3 size: 13 residues. Written as DNA, the CDR3 is TGTGCCAGCAGCGACGGGAGCTCCTACGAGCAGTACTTC. It yields the protein CASSDGSSYEQYF.

The rearrangement uses TRBV7-8 and TRBJ1-5; 9 nucleotides match TRBD1. Germline V gene sequence: CDR1 SGHVS, CDR2 FQNEAQ. The CDR3 extends over 14 amino acids. The V segment lost 10 bases and the J segment 1 base; nucleotides outside the gene matches: 5. CDR3 sequence (DNA): TGTGCCACGACCGGACAGGGGAGCAATCAGCCCCAGCATTTT. Amino acids: CATTGQGSNQPQHF.

The rearrangement uses TRBV9 and TRBJ1-1, with 11 bases fitting TRBD1. Trimming at V came to 3 bases and at J to 0 bases, leaving 7 bases not matched to a gene. The CDR3 runs 17 residues. Germline V lookup: CDR1 SGDLS, CDR2 YYNGEE. CDR3 DNA sequence: TGTGCCAGCAGCGCCCTAGGGACAGGGGGTGTGAACACTGAAGCTTTCTTT. Its translation: CASSALGTGGVNTEAFF.